This T cell receptor (beta chain) was captured by sequencing in a study of CD8 T cells in Susac syndrome. The multiple sclerosis controls consisted of treatment-naive patients with relapsing-remitting disease, either stable or active. Negative isolation yielded the CD8+ and CD4+ T cells, while FACS enriched the TEMRA cells. A note on this clonotype: Its antigen is not identified.

Germline lookup yields CDR1 WSHSY and CDR2 SAAADI. V was pared by 8 bases and J by 2 bases, with 22 bases between. There are 16 residues in the CDR3. Random hexamers were used to reverse transcribe an amount of about 0.5 to 1 ug RNA. A multiplex approach, immunoSEQ multiplex PCR, amplified TCR beta CDR3 across 54 Vbeta and 13 Jbeta. MiXCR, run by TCRdb on the immunoSEQ multiplex PCR reads, gives a single entry per CDR3 protein. This table has some 300,000 distinct CDR3 sequences, 70% to 90% appearing once. Study-level points and caveats: Individuals included in the TCR sequencing and HLA analysis were acknowledged by the study to be relatively few in number.

This TCR came from a human donor with multiple sclerosis. Sequenced material: CD8+ T cells from PBMCs. V usage is TRBV10-2 and J usage is TRBJ2-7; no reliable D call. This CDR3 is CASPPSPTPYPYEQYF. The CDR3 coding sequence is TGCGCCAGCCCTCCATCGCCGACGCCTTACCCCTACGAGCAGTACTTC.